This T cell receptor beta chain came from a study of T cell responses to AZD1222 COVID-19 vaccine. Study summary: Combined were second doses at about 4 or about 12 weeks. Whole-study findings and limits: The CD4 TCRs associated with vaccination extended across spike and predominated at 160-218 and 743-854. In a largely white British group with more females than males, clonal diversity was possibly underestimated.

Assay: immunoSEQ multiplex PCR; the TCRdb copy retains only in-frame clones and omits some. Of 200,000 or so clones in the sample, about 94% were seen once. About this clone itself: Its antigen is not identified.

V gave up 2 bases and J gave up 6 bases; unmatched junction bases: 8. Germline loops: CDR1 MNHEY, CDR2 SVGAGI. The CDR3 covers 16 residues. Sequencing used peripheral blood, obtained on day 0 of AZD1222 vaccination. This sequence joins TRBV6-5 and TRBJ2-2; 8 nucleotides agree with TRBD1. The clonotype originates from an adult in good health. CDR3 bases: TGTGCCAGCAGTTACATGGGACAGGTGTTCTCCGGGGAGCTGTTTTTT. As protein: CASSYMGQVFSGELFF.